This paragraph reports one T cell receptor beta chain. Its antigen is currently unknown. The source of the sample is a study of CD8+ T cells in alopecia areata. Treatment here: oral pan-JAK inhibitor, 5-10 mg twice daily. Peripheral blood and lesional scalp punch biopsies were taken from alopecia areata patients. Sequencing used cDNA as its template, made by extracting RNA and reverse transcribing it. Profiling relied on immunoSEQ multiplex PCR, and the TCRdb table lists in-frame clones only, not all of them. The sample lists 120,000 or so clones, roughly 57% occurring once. Study results and caveats: Mice gave a clearer picture of TCR sharing than patients did, possibly for HLA-related reasons. Scalp clonality and expanded CD8+ clones among the top 100 were significantly decreased by tofacitinib.

Germline-derived CDR1 and CDR2 are SGHTA and FQGNSA. This CDR3 is 13 amino acids long. V lost 5 bases and J 0 bases, leaving 7 bases between the germline ends. The chain is built from TRBV7-2 and TRBJ1-1; D remains ambiguous. Sequencing used CD4+ T cells sorted from blood, obtained at week 4, from a patient treated with tofacitinib. The sequence derives from a human donor with alopecia areata. The CDR3 loop is CASSQTLNTEAFF. The CDR3 region has the DNA TGTGCCAGCAGCCAAACACTGAACACTGAAGCTTTCTTT.